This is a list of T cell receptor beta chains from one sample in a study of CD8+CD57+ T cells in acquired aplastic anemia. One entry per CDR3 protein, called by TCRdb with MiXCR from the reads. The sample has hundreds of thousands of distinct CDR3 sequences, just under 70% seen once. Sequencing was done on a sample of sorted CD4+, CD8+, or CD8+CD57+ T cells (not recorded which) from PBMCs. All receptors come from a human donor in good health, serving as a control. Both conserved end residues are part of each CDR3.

CDR3: CASSYHLRPQHF; J: TRBJ1-5; V: TRBV6-6
CDR3: CASSVGLAGNTDIF; J: TRBJ1-1; V: TRBV9
CDR3: CASRDSPNEKLFF; J: TRBJ1-4; V: TRBV6-6
CDR3: CASSAGALTGGETQYF; J: TRBJ2-5; V: TRBV5-4
CDR3: CASSSHGGAYEQYF; J: TRBJ2-7; V: TRBV2
CDR3: CAISESIGYTF; J: TRBJ1-2; V: TRBV10-3
CDR3: CASSFTDSSDNEAFF; J: TRBJ1-1; V: TRBV12-3/TRBV12-4
CDR3: CASSADRGYYEQYF; J: TRBJ2-7; V: TRBV19
CDR3: CASSFYICSARETGEYNEQFF; J: TRBJ2-1; V: TRBV5-1
CDR3: CSARPGPYNEQFF; J: TRBJ2-1; V: TRBV20-1
CDR3: CASSLDLTGTRRDDQPQHF; J: TRBJ1-5; V: TRBV3-1
CDR3: CASSVAQRGTDEQFF; J: TRBJ2-1; V: TRBV9
CDR3: CASSLDPGHHTEAFF; J: TRBJ1-1; V: TRBV7-2
CDR3: CSARDRTEEQYF; J: TRBJ2-7; V: TRBV20-1